This is a list of T cell receptor beta chains from one sample in a study of blood T cell repertoires in COVID-19. Assay: immunoSEQ multiplex PCR; the TCRdb copy retains only in-frame clones and omits some. The sample has 400,000 to 450,000 clones, about 89% seen once. Sequenced material: peripheral blood. The source of these receptors is a woman aged 40-49 years with COVID-19, enrolled during active disease. CDR3s include the opening cysteine and the closing phenylalanine or tryptophan. The D gene is left open where the match is weak. Expanded clones get a size class; other rows say once, few or many, or leave the size out.

TRBJ1-4 | 17 | TRBV27 | - | - | TGTGCCAGCAGTTTATCGGGGGAGGGGGCAACTAATGAAAAACTGTTTTTT | CASSLSGEGATNEKLFF
TRBJ2-1 | 18 | TRBV5-1 | - | - | TGCGCCAGCAGCTTGGTACCCCCAAGCAACGCCCACTACAATGAGCAGTTCTTC | CASSLVPPSNAHYNEQFF
TRBJ2-1 | 15 | TRBV18 | TRBD2 | - | TGTGCCAGCTCACCCGGGACTAGCGGGTACAATGAGCAGTTCTTC | CASSPGTSGYNEQFF
TRBJ1-2 | 14 | TRBV19 | - | once | TGTGCCAGTAGTATTAGAGTAGGGGGAGATGGCTACACCTTC | CASSIRVGGDGYTF
TRBJ1-5 | 14 | TRBV7-8 | TRBD1 | - | TGTGCCAGCAGCCTCGGGACAGATTATCAGCCCCAGCATTTT | CASSLGTDYQPQHF
TRBJ1-6 | 12 | TRBV5-4 | - | few | TGTGCCAGCAGCTTGGGGGCTTCACCCCTCCACTTT | CASSLGASPLHF
TRBJ1-2 | 13 | TRBV19 | TRBD1 | - | TGTGCCAGTAGACAGGGGAGGATGGGGGGCTACACCTTC | CASRQGRMGGYTF
TRBJ2-1 | 15 | TRBV7-2 | - | - | TGTGCCAGCAGCTTAGGCGTACTCTCCTACAATGAGCAGTTCTTC | CASSLGVLSYNEQFF
TRBJ2-2 | 15 | TRBV4-2 | - | - | TGTGCCAGCAGCCTTAACCTCATGAGCACCGGGGAGCTGTTTTTT | CASSLNLMSTGELFF
TRBJ1-1 | 16 | TRBV15 | - | once | TGTGCCACCAGCAGAGATGGTGGGCCGTTGCCCTATAAAGCTTTCTTT | CATSRDGGPLPYKAFF
TRBJ2-2 | 15 | TRBV12-5 | - | - | TGTGCTAGTGGAGCAGGGTCCCCATTCACCGGGGAGCTGTTTTTT | CASGAGSPFTGELFF
TRBJ1-2 | 12 | TRBV29-1 | - | - | TGCAGCGTTCCCAGGAGGCAGGATGGCTACACCTTC | CSVPRRQDGYTF
TRBJ2-5 | 16 | TRBV5-4 | TRBD2 | - | TGTGCCAGCAGCTTGGGTGGGTCGGCGGGAGTAGAGACCCAGTACTTC | CASSLGGSAGVETQYF
TRBJ1-4 | 13 | TRBV29-1 | TRBD1 | - | TGCAGCGGTGTACAGGGGGGGGATGAAAAACTGTTTTTT | CSGVQGGDEKLFF
TRBJ1-2 | 17 | TRBV9 | TRBD1 | - | TGTGCCAGCAGCGTAGATCCCGGCGGGACAGGGCCCTATGGCTACACCTTC | CASSVDPGGTGPYGYTF
TRBJ1-5 | 18 | TRBV19 | TRBD1 | - | TGTGCCAGTAGTATTGTGGACAGGGGGCGATATAGCAATCAGCCCCAGCATTTT | CASSIVDRGRYSNQPQHF
TRBJ1-4 | 15 | TRBV6-5 | TRBD1 | - | TGTGCCAGCAGGGGGACAGCCGCAACTAATGAAAAACTGTTTTTT | CASRGTAATNEKLFF
TRBJ1-1 | 15 | TRBV4-1 | TRBD1 | - | TGCGCCAGCAGCCAAATACAGGGGTTCATCACTGAAGCTTTCTTT | CASSQIQGFITEAFF
TRBJ1-2 | 14 | TRBV9 | - | - | TGTGCCAGCAGCGTAGCTCAGGGGAGTGCTGGCTACACCTTC | CASSVAQGSAGYTF
TRBJ1-3 | 19 | TRBV11-3 | - | - | TGTGCCAGCAGCATCAGACCTATTTACGGGAAGAGGGCTGGAAACACCATATATTTT | CASSIRPIYGKRAGNTIYF
TRBJ1-4 | 14 | TRBV10-1 | TRBD1 | - | TGCGCCAGCAGGATACAGGGGGCTAATGAAAAACTGTTTTTT | CASRIQGANEKLFF
TRBJ2-3 | 14 | TRBV27 | - | - | TGTGCCAGCACCCCCATAGGGACTCTGACCCCGCAGTATTTT | CASTPIGTLTPQYF
TRBJ1-1 | 14 | TRBV5-1 | - | - | TGCGCCAGCAGCTTGGACAGAACTAACACTGAAGCTTTCTTT | CASSLDRTNTEAFF
TRBJ1-2 | 14 | TRBV9 | - | - | TGTGCCAGCAGCGTAGGCGGAGGAGCCCTGGGCTACACCTTC | CASSVGGGALGYTF
TRBJ2-5 | 15 | TRBV10-3 | TRBD1 | - | TGTGCCATCAGTGAGCTCCCAGGGGGTTCAGAGACCCAGTACTTC | CAISELPGGSETQYF
TRBJ1-1 | 12 | TRBV29-1 | - | - | TGCAGCGTTGTGGCGGGGGGCACTGAAGCTTTCTTT | CSVVAGGTEAFF
TRBJ1-6 | 15 | TRBV15 | - | - | TGTGCCACCGGGGGCGAGCGGATCTCTAATTCACCCCTCCACTTT | CATGGERISNSPLHF
TRBJ1-2 | 14 | TRBV5-6 | - | - | TGTGCCAGCAGTTTCCTAGGGGGAAACTATGGCTACACCTTC | CASSFLGGNYGYTF
TRBJ1-1 | 11 | TRBV30 | - | - | TGTGCCTGGAGGACGGAGTCTGAAGCTTTCTTT | CAWRTESEAFF
TRBJ1-1 | 13 | TRBV7-2 | TRBD1 | - | TGTGCCAGCAGCGCCCGACAGGGGGGCGTATCTTTCTTT | CASSARQGGVSFF
TRBJ2-7 | 14 | TRBV28 | - | - | TGTGCCAGCAGTTCCGGGACACCCATCTTCGAGCAGTACTTC | CASSSGTPIFEQYF
TRBJ2-3 | 16 | TRBV11-3 | TRBD2 | - | TGTGCCAGCAGCTGGACTAGCGGGGGGAGCACAGATACGCAGTATTTT | CASSWTSGGSTDTQYF
TRBJ1-1 | 15 | TRBV7-2 | TRBD1 | - | TGTGCCAGCAGCCTGAGACAGGGAGGGAACACTGAAGCTTTCTTT | CASSLRQGGNTEAFF
TRBJ1-1 | 14 | TRBV29-1 | TRBD1 | - | TGCAGCGTGCGACAGGGGGCTGGTTGGACTGAAGCTTTCTTT | CSVRQGAGWTEAFF
TRBJ2-6 | 16 | TRBV19 | - | - | TGTGCCAGTAGTCAACAGGCTACCTCTGGGGCCAACGTCCTGACTTTC | CASSQQATSGANVLTF
TRBJ1-3 | 21 | TRBV19 | TRBD1 | - | TGTGCCAGTAGGGGCCGGGACAGCTTTCCGTTACCGAGCTACTTTGAATACACCATATATTTT | CASRGRDSFPLPSYFEYTIYF
TRBJ2-2 | 16 | TRBV27 | TRBD1 | - | TGTGCCAGCAGTTTACGGCAGGGGGCGTCGGCCGGGGAGCTGTTTTTT | CASSLRQGASAGELFF
TRBJ2-1 | 17 | TRBV7-3 | TRBD2 | - | TGTGCCAGCAGCTCCCTAGCGGGAGGGCTCAAAGACAATGAGCAGTTCTTC | CASSSLAGGLKDNEQFF
TRBJ1-1 | 13 | TRBV6-6 | - | - | TGTGCAACGGGGGGCGACCTGAACACTGAAGCTTTCTTT | CATGGDLNTEAFF
TRBJ2-7 | 16 | TRBV19 | - | - | TGTGCCAGTAGGAGAGACGGACAGTTGGGAACCTACGAGCAGTACTTC | CASRRDGQLGTYEQYF
TRBJ2-4 | 15 | TRBV5-6 | - | - | TGTGCCAGCAGCCAACTTGCGGGTGACAAAAACATTCAGTACTTC | CASSQLAGDKNIQYF
TRBJ1-1 | 14 | TRBV18 | TRBD1 | - | TGTGCCAGCTCGTTCGGGACAGGGGGCACTGAAGCTTTCTTT | CASSFGTGGTEAFF
TRBJ1-2 | 15 | TRBV19 | TRBD1 | few | TGTGCCAGTAGTGCCCTCACGACAGGGAACTATGGCTACACCTTC | CASSALTTGNYGYTF
TRBJ1-2 | 13 | TRBV5-6 | - | - | TGTGCCAGCAGCGGGAGGGGGATGCATGGCTACACCTTC | CASSGRGMHGYTF
TRBJ1-2 | 13 | TRBV28 | - | - | TGTGCCAGCAGTTTAGGACAGCCGCGGGGCTACACCTTC | CASSLGQPRGYTF
TRBJ1-3 | 16 | TRBV9 | - | once | TGTGCCAGCAGCCTCCAACCCACAGTCTCTGGAAACACCATATATTTT | CASSLQPTVSGNTIYF